These 10 T cell receptor beta chains were sequenced from one sample in a study of T cells in Graves' hyperthyroidism and ophthalmopathy. TCR beta CDR3 region amplification was performed from RNA transcripts. First-round RT-PCR with HTBI primers amplified the TCR CDR3 region. From the multiplex PCR reads, TCRdb called clonotypes with MiXCR, one entry per CDR3 protein. The sample carries fewer than 750,000 distinct CDR3 sequences, 35% to 55% recorded once. Sequenced sample: peripheral blood or thyroid tissue (not recorded which). The receptors originated from a woman under 30 with Graves' hyperthyroidism.

DNA for the CDR3: TGTGCCATCAGTGAGTCTGGGACAGGGCATGGCTACACCTTC. Protein: CAISESGTGHGYTF. This chain uses TRBV10-3 with TRBJ1-2; TRBD1 matches at 9 bases. Germline V gene sequence: CDR1 ENHRY, CDR2 SYGVKD. CDR3 length equals 14 residues. J was trimmed by 6 bases and V by 0 bases; bases with no gene match: 2.

The rearrangement joins TRBV29-1 to TRBJ1-1; no firm D call. The CDR3 extends over 14 amino acids. Between the trimmed V and J ends, which lost 8 bases and 1 base, there was a span of 17 bases. Germline V gene data show CDR1 as SQVTM and CDR2 as ANQGSEA. CDR3 sequence (DNA): TGCAGCACACTAGCGGGCACCCCGAACACTGAAGCTTTCTTT. Protein sequence: CSTLAGTPNTEAFF.

This clonotype has a count of ten or more. The V gene is TRBV10-3, the J gene TRBJ1-1, with a weak D call TRBD1 (6 bases). The V and J ends lost 6 bases and 1 base respectively, with 9 bases between them. Germline lookup yields CDR1 ENHRY and CDR2 SYGVKD. CDR3 length: 13 amino acids. CDR3 nucleotides: TGTGCCATCAGCATAGGGGGGAACACTGAAGCTTTCTTT. It codes for CAISIGGNTEAFF.

The V call is TRBV7-9, the J call TRBJ2-5; 10 nucleotides align to TRBD1. The DNA end lines up better with TRBJ1-5; the J call may be wrong. The CDR3 is made up of 19 amino acids. Germline CDR1 SEHNR, CDR2 FQNEAQ (reference sequence). The CDR3 DNA is TGTGCCAGCAGCGATTTGGGGACAGGGGATGGATTGGTCCAAGAGACCCAGCATTTT. Its translation is CASSDLGTGDGLVQETQHF.

This clonotype showed up just a few times. The rearrangement uses TRBV7-8 and TRBJ2-2; tentatively, D is TRBD2 (6 bases). Between the trimmed V and J ends, which lost 2 bases and 2 bases, there was a span of 12 bases. The CDR3 is 16 residues long. CDR1 and CDR2 from the germline V gene are SGHVS and FQNEAQ. CDR3 protein: CASSLRSSANTGELFF. For the CDR3, the DNA is TGTGCCAGCAGCTTAAGGTCTAGCGCAAACACCGGGGAGCTGTTTTTT. Together with reference TRBV7-8 and TRBJ2-2, the CDR3 gives the full variable domain: GAGVSQSPRYKVAKRGQDVALRCDPISGHVSLFWYQQALGQGPEFLTYFQNEAQLDKSGLPSDRFFAERPEGSVSTLKIQRTQQEDSAVYLCASSLRSSANTGELFFGEGSRLTVL.

This clonotype was observed many times. V is TRBV20-1 and J is TRBJ2-5, with 11 bases that match TRBD2. Losses at the gene ends were 7 bases for V and 4 bases for J; bases not matched to a gene: 11. Germline V gene lookup returns CDR1 DFQATT and CDR2 SNEGSKA (reference sequence). The length of the CDR3 is 15 residues. This chain's CDR3 is CSGLLAGAYRETQYF. In nucleotides, the CDR3 is TGCAGTGGGTTACTAGCGGGAGCCTATCGAGAGACCCAGTACTTC.

Comment on this clonotype: At one boundary the junction diverges from the germline segment, which might be a read error. The chain has TRBV10-3 and TRBJ1-2, with D perhaps TRBD1 (6 bases). The V gene's germline CDR1 is ENHRY and CDR2 SYGVKD. This CDR3 comprises 14 residues. CDR3 sequence (DNA): TGTGCCATCCGAAAGACAGGCCGGGGCTATGACTACACCTTC. This gives the protein CAIRKTGRGYDYTF.

The chain carries TRBV10-3 and TRBJ2-5; 11 bases match TRBD2. Germline V lookup: CDR1 ENHRY, CDR2 SYGVKD. Unmatched junction bases numbered 6, after V lost 8 bases and J lost 4 bases. This CDR3 is 14 amino acids long. The CDR3 region has the DNA TGTGCCATCGGTCAAGGGACTAGCGGAGAGACCCAGTACTTC. It is translated as CAIGQGTSGETQYF.

The chain couples TRBV29-1 to TRBJ1-3; a possible D gene is TRBD1 (6 bases). CDR3 length: 13 amino acids. Germline V gives CDR1 SQVTM, CDR2 ANQGSEA. V was cut by 5 bases and J by 8 bases, with 16 bases left in between. The CDR3 nucleotides are TGCAGCGTTCGGACAGCCCTCGCGGACACCATATATTTT. Amino acids: CSVRTALADTIYF.

This clonotype has more than one count but fewer than ten. The gene calls are TRBV30 and TRBJ1-4; 7 nucleotides align to TRBD1. Germline trimming cut 0 bases from V and 5 bases from J; bases unmatched to any gene: 9. Germline CDR1 is GTSNPN and CDR2 is SVGIG (reference sequence). CDR3 length: 16 amino acids. As DNA, the CDR3 is TGTGCCTGGAGTGTAGGGACAGTGGGTCCAAATGAAAAACTGTTTTTT. This sequence encodes CAWSVGTVGPNEKLFF.